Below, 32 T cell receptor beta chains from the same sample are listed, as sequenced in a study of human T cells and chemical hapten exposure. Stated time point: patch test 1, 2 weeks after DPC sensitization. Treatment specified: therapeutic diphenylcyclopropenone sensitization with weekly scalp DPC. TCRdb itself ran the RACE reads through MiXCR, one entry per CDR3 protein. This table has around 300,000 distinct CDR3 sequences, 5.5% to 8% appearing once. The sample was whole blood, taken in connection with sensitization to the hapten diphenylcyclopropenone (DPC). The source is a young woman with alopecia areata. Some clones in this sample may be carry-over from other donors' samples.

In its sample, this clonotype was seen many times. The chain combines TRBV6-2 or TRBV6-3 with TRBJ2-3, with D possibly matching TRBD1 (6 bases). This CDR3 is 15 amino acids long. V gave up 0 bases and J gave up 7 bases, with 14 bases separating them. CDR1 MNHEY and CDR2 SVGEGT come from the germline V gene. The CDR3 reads CASSYSGAQHNTQYF. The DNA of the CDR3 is TGTGCCAGCAGTTACTCGGGGGCCCAACATAATACGCAGTATTTT.

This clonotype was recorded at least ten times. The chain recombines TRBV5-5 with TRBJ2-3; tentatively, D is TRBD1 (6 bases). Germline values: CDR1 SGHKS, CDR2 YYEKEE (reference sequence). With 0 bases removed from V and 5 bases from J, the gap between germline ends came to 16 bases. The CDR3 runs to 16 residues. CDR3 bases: TGTGCCAGCAGCTTGGTCCCACAGGGCAGTGGAGATACGCAGTATTTT. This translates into CASSLVPQGSGDTQYF.

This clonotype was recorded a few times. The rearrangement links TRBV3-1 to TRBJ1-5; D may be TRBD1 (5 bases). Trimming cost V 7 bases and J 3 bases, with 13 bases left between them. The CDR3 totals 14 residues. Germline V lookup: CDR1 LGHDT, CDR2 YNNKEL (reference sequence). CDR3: CASTLWGTNQPQHF. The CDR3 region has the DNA TGTGCCAGCACCCTCTGGGGCACCAATCAGCCCCAGCATTTT.

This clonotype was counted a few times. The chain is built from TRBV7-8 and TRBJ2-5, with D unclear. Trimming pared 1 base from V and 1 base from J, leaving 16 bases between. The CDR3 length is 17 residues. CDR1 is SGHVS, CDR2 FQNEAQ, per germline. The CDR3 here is CASSLEGSLRPQETQYF. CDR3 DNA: TGTGCCAGCAGCTTAGAGGGCAGCTTGAGGCCCCAAGAGACCCAGTACTTC.

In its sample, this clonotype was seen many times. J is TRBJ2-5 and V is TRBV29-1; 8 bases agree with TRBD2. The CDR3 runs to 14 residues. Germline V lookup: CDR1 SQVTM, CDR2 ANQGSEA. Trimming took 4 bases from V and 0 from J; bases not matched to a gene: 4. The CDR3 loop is CSVGERGNQETQYF. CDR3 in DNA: TGCAGCGTTGGGGAGCGGGGGAACCAAGAGACCCAGTACTTC.

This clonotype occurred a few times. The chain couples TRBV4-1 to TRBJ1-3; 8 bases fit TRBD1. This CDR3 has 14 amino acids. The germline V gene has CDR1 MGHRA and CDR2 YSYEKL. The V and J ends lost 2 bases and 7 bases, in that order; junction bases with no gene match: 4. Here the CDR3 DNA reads TGCGCCAGCAGCCAAACGACAGGGGCCAACACCATATATTTT. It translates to CASSQTTGANTIYF.

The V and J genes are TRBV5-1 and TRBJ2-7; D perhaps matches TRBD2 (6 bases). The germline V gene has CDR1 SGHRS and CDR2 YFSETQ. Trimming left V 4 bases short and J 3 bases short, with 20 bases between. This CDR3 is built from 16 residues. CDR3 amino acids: CASSRREGSGVYEQYF. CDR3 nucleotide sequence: TGCGCCAGCAGCCGGAGGGAAGGCTCTGGGGTCTACGAGCAGTACTTC.

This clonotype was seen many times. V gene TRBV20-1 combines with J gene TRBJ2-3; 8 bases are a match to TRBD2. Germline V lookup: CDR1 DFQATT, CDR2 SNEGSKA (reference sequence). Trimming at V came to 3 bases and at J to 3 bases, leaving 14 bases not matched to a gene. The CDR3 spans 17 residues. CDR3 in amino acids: CSASDVTGLVLTDTQYF. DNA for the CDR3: TGCAGTGCTAGTGACGTTACGGGACTAGTTTTGACAGATACGCAGTATTTT.

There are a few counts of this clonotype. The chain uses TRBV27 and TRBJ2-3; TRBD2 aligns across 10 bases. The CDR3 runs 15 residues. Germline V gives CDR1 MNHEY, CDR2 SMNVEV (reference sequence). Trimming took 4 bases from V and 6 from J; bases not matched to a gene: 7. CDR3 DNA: TGTGCCAGCAGTTCGCCCCTAGCGGGGGCTGATACGCAGTATTTT. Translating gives CASSSPLAGADTQYF.

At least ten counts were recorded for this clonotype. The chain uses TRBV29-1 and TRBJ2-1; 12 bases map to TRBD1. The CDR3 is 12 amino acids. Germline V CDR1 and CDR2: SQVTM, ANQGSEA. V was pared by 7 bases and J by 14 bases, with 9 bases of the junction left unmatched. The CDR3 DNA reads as TGCAGCGGCGTTGGGGGACAGGGGGCGGAGTTCTTC. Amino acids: CSGVGGQGAEFF.

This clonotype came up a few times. The CDR3 protein is CASSVGGVGVDSGNTIYF. DNA for the CDR3: TGTGCCAGCAGCGTGGGGGGCGTCGGCGTGGACTCTGGAAACACCATATATTTT. The chain combines TRBV9 with TRBJ1-3, with D perhaps TRBD1 (6 bases). The ends were cut back, 2 bases at V and 0 bases at J, with 18 bases in the middle. Germline loops: CDR1 SGDLS, CDR2 YYNGEE. This CDR3 spans 18 amino acids.

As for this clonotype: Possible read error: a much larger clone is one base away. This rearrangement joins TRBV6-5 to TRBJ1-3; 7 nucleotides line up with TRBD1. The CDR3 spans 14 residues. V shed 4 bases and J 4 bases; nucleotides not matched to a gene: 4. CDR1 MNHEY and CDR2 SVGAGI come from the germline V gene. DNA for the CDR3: TGTGCCAGCAGTTTCGACAGGGCCGGAAACACCATATATTTT. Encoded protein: CASSFDRAGNTIYF.

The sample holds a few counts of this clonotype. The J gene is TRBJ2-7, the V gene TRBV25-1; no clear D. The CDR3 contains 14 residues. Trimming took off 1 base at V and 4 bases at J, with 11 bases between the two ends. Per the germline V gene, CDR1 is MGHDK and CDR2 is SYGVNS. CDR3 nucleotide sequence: TGTGCCAGCAGTGAATCTGGGCCTTCATACGAGCAGTACTTC. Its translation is CASSESGPSYEQYF.

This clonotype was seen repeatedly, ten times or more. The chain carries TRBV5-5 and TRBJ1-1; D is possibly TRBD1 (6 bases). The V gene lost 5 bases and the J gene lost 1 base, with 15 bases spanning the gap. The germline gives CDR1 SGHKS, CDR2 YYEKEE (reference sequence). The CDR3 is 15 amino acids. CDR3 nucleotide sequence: TGTGCCAGCAGGAACATACAGGGAAGGAACACTGAAGCTTTCTTT. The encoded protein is CASRNIQGRNTEAFF.

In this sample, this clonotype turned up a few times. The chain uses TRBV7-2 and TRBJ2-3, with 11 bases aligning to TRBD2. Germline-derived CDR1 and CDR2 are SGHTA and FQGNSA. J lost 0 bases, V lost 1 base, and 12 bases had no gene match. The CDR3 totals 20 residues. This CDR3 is CASSLVPSGGTLSSTDTQYF. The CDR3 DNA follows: TGTGCCAGCAGCTTAGTCCCTAGCGGGGGGACCCTATCTAGCACAGATACGCAGTATTTT.

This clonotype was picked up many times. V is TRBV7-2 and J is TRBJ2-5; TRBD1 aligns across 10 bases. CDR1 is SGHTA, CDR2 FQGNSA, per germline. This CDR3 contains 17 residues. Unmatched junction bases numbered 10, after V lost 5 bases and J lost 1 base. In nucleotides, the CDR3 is TGTGCCAGCAGCCTAGGCCCCTGGACAGGGGGCCAAGAGACCCAGTACTTC. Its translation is CASSLGPWTGGQETQYF.

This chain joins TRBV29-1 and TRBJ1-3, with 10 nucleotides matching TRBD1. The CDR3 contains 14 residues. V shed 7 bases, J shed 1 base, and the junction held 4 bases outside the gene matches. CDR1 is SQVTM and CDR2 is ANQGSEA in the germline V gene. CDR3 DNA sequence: TGCAGCGCCCGGACAGGGGGGTCTGGAAACACCATATATTTT. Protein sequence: CSARTGGSGNTIYF.

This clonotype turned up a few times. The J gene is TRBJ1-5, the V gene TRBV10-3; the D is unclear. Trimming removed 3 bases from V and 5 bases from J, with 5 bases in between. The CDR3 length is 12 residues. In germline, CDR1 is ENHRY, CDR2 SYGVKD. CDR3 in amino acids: CAISERDQPQHF. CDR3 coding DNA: TGTGCCATCAGTGAACGGGATCAGCCCCAGCATTTT.

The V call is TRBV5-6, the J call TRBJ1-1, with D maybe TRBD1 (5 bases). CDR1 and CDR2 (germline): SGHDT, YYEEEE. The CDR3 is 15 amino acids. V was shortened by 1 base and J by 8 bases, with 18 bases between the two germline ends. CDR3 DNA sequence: TGTGCCAGCAGCTTGAGGGTGACGGTTACAGGCGAAGCTTTCTTT. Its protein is CASSLRVTVTGEAFF.

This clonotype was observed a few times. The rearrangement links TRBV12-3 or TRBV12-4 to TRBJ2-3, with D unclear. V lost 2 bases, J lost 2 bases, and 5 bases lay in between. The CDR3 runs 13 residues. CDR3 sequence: CASSLQHTDTQYF. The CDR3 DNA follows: TGTGCCAGCAGTTTACAGCACACAGATACGCAGTATTTT.

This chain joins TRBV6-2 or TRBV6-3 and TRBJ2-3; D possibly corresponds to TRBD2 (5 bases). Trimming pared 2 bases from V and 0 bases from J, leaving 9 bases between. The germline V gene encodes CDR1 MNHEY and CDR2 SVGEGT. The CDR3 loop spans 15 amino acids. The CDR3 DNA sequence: TGTGCCAGCAGTTACGTGACGGGAAGCACAGATACGCAGTATTTT. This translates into CASSYVTGSTDTQYF.

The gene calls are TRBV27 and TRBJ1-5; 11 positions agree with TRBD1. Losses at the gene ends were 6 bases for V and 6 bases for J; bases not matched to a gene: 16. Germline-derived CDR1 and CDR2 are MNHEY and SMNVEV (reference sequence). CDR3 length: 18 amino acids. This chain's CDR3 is CASRLKGPGQGVSQPQHF. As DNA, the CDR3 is TGTGCCAGCAGGCTAAAGGGACCGGGACAGGGGGTAAGTCAGCCCCAGCATTTT.

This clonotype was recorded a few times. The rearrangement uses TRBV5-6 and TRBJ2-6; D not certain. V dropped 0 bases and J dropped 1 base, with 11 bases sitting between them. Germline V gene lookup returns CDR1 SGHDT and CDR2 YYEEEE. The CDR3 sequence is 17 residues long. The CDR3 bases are TGTGCCAGCAGCTTGGTTCAACTATCGTCTGGGGCCAACGTCCTGACTTTC. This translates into CASSLVQLSSGANVLTF.

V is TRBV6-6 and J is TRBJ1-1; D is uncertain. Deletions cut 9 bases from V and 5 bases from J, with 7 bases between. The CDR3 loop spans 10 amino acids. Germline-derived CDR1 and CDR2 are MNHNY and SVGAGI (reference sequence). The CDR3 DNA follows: TGTGCCAGTCAGGCAACTGAAGCTTTCTTT. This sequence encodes CASQATEAFF.

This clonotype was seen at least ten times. The DNA of the CDR3 is TGTGCCAGCAGCTTAGCAGCAGGGGCGCATGGCTACACCTTC. Its translation: CASSLAAGAHGYTF. This chain joins TRBV7-2 and TRBJ1-2; the D gene is possibly TRBD1 (6 bases). The CDR3 covers 14 residues. Germline V gene sequence: CDR1 SGHTA, CDR2 FQGNSA. Deletions cut 0 bases from V and 6 bases from J, with 11 bases between.

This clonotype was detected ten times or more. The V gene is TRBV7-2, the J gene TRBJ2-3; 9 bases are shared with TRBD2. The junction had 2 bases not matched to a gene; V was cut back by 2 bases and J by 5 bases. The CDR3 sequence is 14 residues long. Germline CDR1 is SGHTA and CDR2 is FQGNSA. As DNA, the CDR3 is TGTGCCAGCAGCTTAATAGCGGGGGAAGATACGCAGTATTTT. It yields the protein CASSLIAGEDTQYF.

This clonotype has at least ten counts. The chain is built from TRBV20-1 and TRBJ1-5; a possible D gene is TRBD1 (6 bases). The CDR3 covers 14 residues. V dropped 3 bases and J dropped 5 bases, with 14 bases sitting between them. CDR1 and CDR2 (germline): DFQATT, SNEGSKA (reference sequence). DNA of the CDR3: TGCAGTGCTAGTGGGGGGGGCGAGCATCAGCCCCAGCATTTT. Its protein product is CSASGGGEHQPQHF.

This CDR3 reads CASSQRGLNTEAFF. CDR3 DNA: TGTGCCAGCAGCCAACGGGGTCTGAACACTGAAGCTTTCTTT. The gene calls are TRBV3-1 and TRBJ1-1; D is ambiguous. Germline CDR1 and CDR2: LGHDT and YNNKEL (reference sequence). The CDR3 is 14 amino acids. Trimming removed 2 bases at V and 0 bases at J, with 7 bases between.

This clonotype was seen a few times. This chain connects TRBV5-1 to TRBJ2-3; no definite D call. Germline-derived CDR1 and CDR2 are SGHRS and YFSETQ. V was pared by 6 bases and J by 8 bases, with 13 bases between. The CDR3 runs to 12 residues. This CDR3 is CASTPGVGTQYF. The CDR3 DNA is TGCGCCAGCACTCCGGGCGTAGGTACGCAGTATTTT.

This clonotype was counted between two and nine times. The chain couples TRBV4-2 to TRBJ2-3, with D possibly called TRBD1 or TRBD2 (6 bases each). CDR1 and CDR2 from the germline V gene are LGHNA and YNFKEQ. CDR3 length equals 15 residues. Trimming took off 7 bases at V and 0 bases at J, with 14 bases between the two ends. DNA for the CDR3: TGTGCCAGCACGTACGAGGGGGGTAGCACAGATACGCAGTATTTT. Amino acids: CASTYEGGSTDTQYF.

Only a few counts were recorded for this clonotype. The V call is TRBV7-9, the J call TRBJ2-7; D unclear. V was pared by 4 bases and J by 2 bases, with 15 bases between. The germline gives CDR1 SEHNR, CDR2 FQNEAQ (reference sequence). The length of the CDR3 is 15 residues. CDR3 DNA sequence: TGTGCCAGCAGCTCCGGTGGGCTTAATACCTACGAGCAGTACTTC. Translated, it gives CASSSGGLNTYEQYF.

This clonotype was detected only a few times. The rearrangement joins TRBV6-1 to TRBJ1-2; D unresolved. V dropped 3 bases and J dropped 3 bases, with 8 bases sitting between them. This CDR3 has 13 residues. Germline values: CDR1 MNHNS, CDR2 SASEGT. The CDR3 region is CASSELGYYGYTF. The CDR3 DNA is TGTGCCAGCAGTGAGTTAGGTTACTATGGCTACACCTTC.